Below are 27 T cell receptor beta chains sequenced from a single sample in a study of metastatic and nonmetastatic thyroid tumors. There were no patients who had received any treatment before thyroid surgery. Through MiXCR, TCRdb re-clonotyped the PCR reads. Of 12,000 or so clones listed, approximately 35% were seen once; the top ten hold 9.5% to 12%. Sequenced: tumor tissue. Source of these receptors: a female donor with papillary thyroid cancer or a benign thyroid nodule (not recorded which). Some clones in this sample may be carry-over from other donors' samples.

This clone was recorded a few times. At one end, the junction sequence differs from germline, possibly due to a read error. The CDR3 DNA is TGTGCCACCAGTGAGTCCGCGTTGGATGGGTCCAACGTCCTGACTTTC. Translating gives CATSESALDGSNVLTF. This rearrangement joins TRBV24-1 to TRBJ2-6; D call uncertain. Germline-derived CDR1 and CDR2 are KGHDR and SFDVKD. This CDR3 region has 16 residues.

The sample holds a few counts of this clone. The chain links TRBV6-1 to TRBJ2-7; a weak D match, TRBD1 (6 bases). The V gene's germline CDR1 is MNHNS and CDR2 SASEGT. V lost 3 bases to trimming and J lost 1 base, with 10 bases between them. The CDR3 is 14 amino acids. CDR3 region: CASSDRGPSYEQYF. Here the CDR3 DNA reads TGTGCCAGCAGTGACAGGGGCCCTTCCTACGAGCAGTACTTC.

This clone was seen ten or more times. The chain recombines TRBV7-2 with TRBJ2-3, with 8 bases aligning to TRBD2. V gave up 1 base and J gave up 5 bases; unmatched junction bases: 11. The CDR3 extends over 17 amino acids. Germline CDR1 and CDR2: SGHTA and FQGNSA. The DNA of the CDR3 is TGTGCCAGCAGCTTAGGGGGAGCGGGAGCGGGGAAAGATACGCAGTATTTT. It specifies CASSLGGAGAGKDTQYF.

This clone was observed many times. The chain uses TRBV29-1 and TRBJ2-1; 8 nucleotides align to TRBD1. This CDR3 is 13 amino acids long. The V gene end was trimmed by 6 bases and the J gene end by 0 bases; junction bases not matched to a gene: 1. Germline V CDR1 and CDR2: SQVTM, ANQGSEA. The DNA for the CDR3 is TGCAGCGTGGGACAGGCCTCCTACAATGAGCAGTTCTTC. This codes for CSVGQASYNEQFF.

This clone was detected ten times or more. Possible read error: a much larger clone is one base away. The chain joins TRBV19 to TRBJ2-3; D gene ambiguous. CDR1 LNHDA and CDR2 SQIVND come from the germline V gene (reference sequence). This CDR3 has 11 residues. CDR3 nucleotides: TGTGCCGGTAGTAACTGGGATACGCAGTATTTT. Its translation: CAGSNWDTQYF.

This clone turned up a few times. A read error is possible here, since a much larger clone lies one base away. The chain carries TRBV5-4 and TRBJ1-2; D is possibly TRBD1 (6 bases). The CDR3 totals 13 residues. Germline loops: CDR1 SGHNT, CDR2 YYREEE (reference sequence). Trimming took 4 bases from V and 7 from J, leaving 14 bases between them. CDR3 in DNA: TGTGCCAGCAGCCGGTACAGGGCCAGTGGCTACACCTTC. Amino acid sequence: CASSRYRASGYTF. Looking up the rest from reference TRBV5-4 and TRBJ1-2 gives the full variable domain: ETGVTQSPTHLIKTRGQQVTLRCSSQSGHNTVSWYQQALGQGPQFIFQYYREEENGRGNFPPRFSGLQFPNYSSELNVNALELDDSALYLCASSRYRASGYTFGSGTRLTVV.

On this clone: Mismatch with germline at one junction end may stem from a read error. The genes are TRBV20-1 and TRBJ2-1, with 13 positions matching TRBD2. CDR1 is DFQATT, CDR2 SNEGSKA, per germline (reference sequence). CDR3 size: 15 residues. The CDR3 protein is CSAVGTSGKYSEQFF. The CDR3 DNA sequence: TGCAGTGCTGTCGGGACTAGCGGGAAATACAGTGAGCAGTTCTTC.

This clone appeared many times. Other DNA sequences of this sample code for an identical CDR3. The chain carries TRBV13 and TRBJ2-3; D could derive from TRBD1 or TRBD2 (7 bases each). Germline V gene sequence: CDR1 PRHDT, CDR2 FYEKMQ (reference sequence). This CDR3 contains 16 residues. Trimming left V 5 bases short and J 2 bases short, with 17 bases between. This CDR3 reads CASSPQGGKATDTQYF. Written as DNA, the CDR3 is TGTGCCAGCAGCCCCCAGGGGGGGAAGGCCACAGATACGCAGTATTTT.

This clone appeared a few times. The V call is TRBV6-2 or TRBV6-3, the J call TRBJ1-3; D not certain. Per the germline V gene, CDR1 is MNHEY and CDR2 is SVGEGT. Trimming took off 0 bases at V and 2 bases at J, with 23 bases between the two ends. The CDR3 is 20 amino acids. DNA of the CDR3: TGTGCCAGCAGTTACTCGAAAGAGCTCTCTGACATCCGCCCTGGAAACACCATATATTTT. It translates to CASSYSKELSDIRPGNTIYF.

This chain links TRBV27 with TRBJ2-7; 8 bases are a match to TRBD2. This CDR3 region has 14 residues. J lost 2 bases, V lost 5 bases, and 5 bases had no gene match. Per the germline V gene, CDR1 is MNHEY and CDR2 is SMNVEV (reference sequence). CDR3 residues: CASSRTSSAYEQYF. The CDR3 DNA follows: TGTGCCAGCAGTAGGACTAGCAGTGCCTACGAGCAGTACTTC.

This clone was picked up a small number of times. This chain uses TRBV6-1 with TRBJ1-2; TRBD1 matches 8 bases. CDR3 length equals 12 residues. The trim removed 9 bases at V and 9 bases at J, leaving 9 bases unmatched. The V gene's germline CDR1 is MNHNS and CDR2 SASEGT. Written as DNA, the CDR3 is TGTGCCAGAAGCCCAGGACAGGGAAGCTACACCTTC. Amino acid sequence: CARSPGQGSYTF.

Remarks on this clone: Given the absence of the conserved phenylalanine or tryptophan at the CDR3 end, a read error is likely. The chain recombines TRBV6-6 with TRBJ1-1; D is ambiguous. The CDR3 extends over 15 amino acids. Germline V gives CDR1 MNHNY, CDR2 SVGAGI (reference sequence). In DNA form, the CDR3 reads TGTGCCAGCAGTTACTCCCGCAGCTTGAACACTGAGGCTTTCCTT. It specifies CASSYSRSLNTEAFL.

The chain carries TRBV5-1 and TRBJ2-7, with a tentative D call TRBD1 (6 bases). Trimming cost V 3 bases and J 1 base, with 8 bases left between them. Per the germline V gene, CDR1 is SGHRS and CDR2 is YFSETQ. This CDR3 is 13 amino acids long. Written as DNA, the CDR3 is TGCGCCAGCAGCTCGGGACAATCCTACGAGCAGTACTTC. Amino acid sequence: CASSSGQSYEQYF.

There are many counts of this clone. DNA for the CDR3: TGCAGTGCTAGAGATGGGGTTGAGAAGTACCAAGAGACCCAGTACTTC. Amino acids: CSARDGVEKYQETQYF. J is TRBJ2-5 and V is TRBV20-1; D is undetermined. V lost 0 bases, J lost 0 bases, and 14 bases lay in between. This CDR3 is built from 16 residues. Germline CDR1 reads DFQATT; CDR2 reads SNEGSKA (reference sequence).

The J gene is TRBJ1-2, the V gene TRBV7-3; 7 bases map to TRBD1. V dropped 1 base and J dropped 2; count of bases not matched to a gene: 4. CDR3 length: 15 residues. CDR1 and CDR2 (germline): SGHTA, FQGTGA. The CDR3: CASSLRQGENYGYTF. In nucleotides, the CDR3 is TGTGCCAGCAGCTTAAGGCAGGGGGAGAACTATGGCTACACCTTC.

This chain joins TRBV20-1 and TRBJ2-7; the D is unclear. The CDR3 is 12 amino acids. Germline CDR1 is DFQATT and CDR2 is SNEGSKA (reference sequence). The V end lost 6 bases, the J end lost 1 base, and 10 bases lay between the germline ends. This chain's CDR3 is CSATEDSYEQYF. CDR3 nucleotides: TGCAGTGCCACAGAAGATTCCTACGAGCAGTACTTC.

The V and J genes are TRBV5-4 and TRBJ1-2; 11 bases are shared with TRBD1. This CDR3 has 15 residues. Losses at the gene ends were 3 bases for V and 4 bases for J; bases not matched to a gene: 5. Per germline, CDR1 SGHNT and CDR2 YYREEE (reference sequence). CDR3 protein: CASSSGTGGGYGYTF. In DNA, the CDR3 is TGTGCCAGCAGCTCGGGGACAGGGGGAGGCTATGGCTACACCTTC.

This clone has at least ten counts. The conserved phenylalanine or tryptophan normally closing the CDR3 is absent here, so this likely arose from a read error. The chain employs TRBV19 and TRBJ2-5; D call uncertain. V was pared by 1 base and J by 4 bases, with 4 bases between. Germline-derived CDR1 and CDR2 are LNHDA and SQIVND (reference sequence). CDR3 length: 12 residues. The CDR3 DNA follows: TGTGCCAGTAGTATAGCTGGAGAGACCCAGTACCTC. It yields the protein CASSIAGETQYL.

The genes are TRBV6-4 and TRBJ1-2; the D gene is possibly TRBD1 (6 bases). The germline V gene has CDR1 MRHNA and CDR2 SNTAGT. This CDR3 spans 13 amino acids. Trimming removed 3 bases at V and 6 bases at J, with 11 bases between. The CDR3 loop is CASSEGTGNGYTF. The CDR3 nucleotides read TGTGCCAGCAGTGAGGGTACAGGGAATGGCTACACCTTC.

The chain couples TRBV5-6 to TRBJ2-7; D possibly matches TRBD1 or TRBD2 (5 bases each). The germline V and J ends were trimmed by 0 bases and 5 bases, with 18 bases remaining between them. The V gene's germline CDR1 is SGHDT and CDR2 YYEEEE. The CDR3 has 16 amino acids. The CDR3 DNA reads as TGTGCCAGCAGCTTGGGCGCGGGCGTGAGGGGTGACGAGCAGTACTTC. The encoded protein is CASSLGAGVRGDEQYF.

The CDR3 nucleotides read TGTGCCTGGAGTGTACGAGGCTACGAGCAGTACTTC. It specifies CAWSVRGYEQYF. The chain is built from TRBV30 and TRBJ2-7; D unresolved. CDR3 length: 12 amino acids. V was trimmed by 0 bases and J by 3 bases, leaving 6 bases between them. CDR1 is GTSNPN, CDR2 SVGIG, per germline (reference sequence).

The DNA of the CDR3 is TGTGCCAGCTCACCAGACTGGGGCACTGAAGCTTTCTTT. Its protein is CASSPDWGTEAFF. The V and J genes are TRBV18 and TRBJ1-1; D gene uncertain. This CDR3 spans 13 amino acids. Germline CDR1 reads KGHSH; CDR2 reads LQKENI. The germline V and J ends were trimmed by 2 bases and 4 bases, with 8 bases remaining between them.

A single count supports this clone. The chain carries TRBV30 and TRBJ2-1; D gene ambiguous. This CDR3 has 13 amino acids. From germline, CDR1 is GTSNPN and CDR2 SVGIG (reference sequence). The germline V and J ends were trimmed by 0 bases and 5 bases, with 8 bases remaining between them. In DNA, the CDR3 is TGTGCCTGGAGTGTACGGGCCCACAATGAGCAGTTCTTC. It is translated as CAWSVRAHNEQFF. Using reference TRBV30 and TRBJ2-1 for the parts outside the CDR3, the full variable domain is SQTIHQWPATLVQPVGSPLSLECTVEGTSNPNLYWYRQAAGRGLQLLFYSVGIGQISSEVPQNLSASRPQDRQFILSSKKLLLSDSGFYLCAWSVRAHNEQFFGPGTRLTVL.

Ten or more counts support this clone. This chain joins TRBV24-1 and TRBJ2-1; 10 bases align to TRBD1. CDR1 KGHDR and CDR2 SFDVKD come from the germline V gene. The CDR3 contains 18 residues. V lost 3 bases, J lost 6 bases, and 13 bases stayed unmatched. This CDR3 is CATSDGGRSGTGANEQFF. The CDR3 DNA reads TGTGCCACCAGTGATGGGGGGAGGTCCGGGACAGGGGCCAATGAGCAGTTCTTC.

In this sample, this clone is medium-sized. The chain couples TRBV3-1 to TRBJ2-6; 9 bases map to TRBD1. Per the germline V gene, CDR1 is LGHDT and CDR2 is YNNKEL (reference sequence). After removal of 0 bases from V and 4 bases from J, the junction contained 7 bases not matched to a gene. This CDR3 spans 18 amino acids. The chain's CDR3 is CASSQDTGGAKGANVLTF. The DNA for the CDR3 is TGTGCCAGCAGCCAAGACACAGGGGGCGCGAAGGGGGCCAACGTCCTGACTTTC.

V and J are TRBV11-2 and TRBJ2-1; 9 bases map to TRBD2. CDR3 length: 16 residues. Germline V gene lookup returns CDR1 SGHAT and CDR2 FQNNGV. V shed 8 bases, J shed 9 bases, and the junction held 17 bases outside the gene matches. CDR3 region: CASATRGTSISIEQFF. The CDR3 bases are TGTGCCAGCGCCACTAGGGGGACTAGCATTTCGATTGAGCAGTTCTTC.

The chain combines TRBV11-2 with TRBJ2-7; D possibly uses TRBD1 or TRBD2 (5 bases each). The CDR3 has 14 residues. The germline CDR1 and CDR2 sequences are SGHAT and FQNNGV. The V end lost 5 bases, the J end lost 1 base, and 12 bases lay between the germline ends. This CDR3 reads CASSPSGPSYEQYF. The CDR3 DNA reads as TGTGCCAGCAGCCCGTCGGGACCATCCTACGAGCAGTACTTC.